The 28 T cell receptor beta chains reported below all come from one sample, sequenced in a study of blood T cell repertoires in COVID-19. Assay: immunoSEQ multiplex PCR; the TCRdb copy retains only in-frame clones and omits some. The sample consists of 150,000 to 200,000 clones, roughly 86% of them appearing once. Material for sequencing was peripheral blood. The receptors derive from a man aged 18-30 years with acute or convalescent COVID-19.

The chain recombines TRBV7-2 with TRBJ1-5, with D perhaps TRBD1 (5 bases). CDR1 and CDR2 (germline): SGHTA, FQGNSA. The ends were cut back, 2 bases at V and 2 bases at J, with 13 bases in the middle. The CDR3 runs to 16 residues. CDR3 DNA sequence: TGTGCCAGCAGCTTACCGCTAGGGGCAGGCAATCAGCCCCAGCATTTT. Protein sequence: CASSLPLGAGNQPQHF. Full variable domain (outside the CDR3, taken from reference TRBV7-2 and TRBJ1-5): GAGVSQSPSNKVTEKGKDVELRCDPISGHTALYWYRQSLGQGLEFLIYFQGNSAPDKSGLPSDRFSAERTGGSVSTLTIQRTQQEDSAVYLCASSLPLGAGNQPQHFGDGTRLSIL.

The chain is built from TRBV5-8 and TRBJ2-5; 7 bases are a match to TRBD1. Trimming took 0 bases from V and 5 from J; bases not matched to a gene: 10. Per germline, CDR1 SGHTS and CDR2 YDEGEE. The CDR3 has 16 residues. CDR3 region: CASSLARDSLGETQYF. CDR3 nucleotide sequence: TGTGCCAGCAGCTTGGCTCGGGACAGCCTAGGGGAGACCCAGTACTTC.

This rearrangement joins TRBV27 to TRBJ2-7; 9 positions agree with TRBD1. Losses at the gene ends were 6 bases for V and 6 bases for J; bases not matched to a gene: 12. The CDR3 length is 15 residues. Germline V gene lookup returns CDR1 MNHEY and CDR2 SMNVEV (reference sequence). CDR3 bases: TGTGCCAGCAGACTAACACAACAGGGGGCCGGCGAGCAGTACGTC. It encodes CASRLTQQGAGEQYV.

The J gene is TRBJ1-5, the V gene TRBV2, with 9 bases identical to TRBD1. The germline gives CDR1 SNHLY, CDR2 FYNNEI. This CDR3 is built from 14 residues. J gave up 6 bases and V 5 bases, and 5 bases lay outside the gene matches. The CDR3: CASSPRDRVQPQHF. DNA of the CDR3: TGTGCCAGCAGTCCGCGGGACAGGGTTCAGCCCCAGCATTTT.

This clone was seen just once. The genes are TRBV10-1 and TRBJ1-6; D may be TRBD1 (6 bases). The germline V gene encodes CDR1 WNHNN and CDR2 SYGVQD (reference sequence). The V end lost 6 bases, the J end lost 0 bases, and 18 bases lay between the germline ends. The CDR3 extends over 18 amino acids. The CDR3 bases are TGCGCCAGCAGCACAGAGAGACAGGAGAGCTCCTATAATTCACCCCTCCACTTT. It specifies CASSTERQESSYNSPLHF.

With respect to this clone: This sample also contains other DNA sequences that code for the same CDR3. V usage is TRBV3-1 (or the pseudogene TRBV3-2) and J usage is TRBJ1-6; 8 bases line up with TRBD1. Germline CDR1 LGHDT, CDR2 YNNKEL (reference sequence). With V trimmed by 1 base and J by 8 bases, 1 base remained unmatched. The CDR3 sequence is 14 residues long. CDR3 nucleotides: TGTGCCAGCAGCCAAGGACAGGGGTATTCACCCCTCCACTTT. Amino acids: CASSQGQGYSPLHF.

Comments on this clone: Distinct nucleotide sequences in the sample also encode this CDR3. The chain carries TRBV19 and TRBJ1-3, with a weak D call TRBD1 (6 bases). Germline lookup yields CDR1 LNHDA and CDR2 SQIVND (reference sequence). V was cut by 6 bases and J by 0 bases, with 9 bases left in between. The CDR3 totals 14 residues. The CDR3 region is CASSTGSSGNTIYF. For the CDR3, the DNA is TGTGCCAGTAGCACAGGGAGCTCTGGAAACACCATATATTTT.

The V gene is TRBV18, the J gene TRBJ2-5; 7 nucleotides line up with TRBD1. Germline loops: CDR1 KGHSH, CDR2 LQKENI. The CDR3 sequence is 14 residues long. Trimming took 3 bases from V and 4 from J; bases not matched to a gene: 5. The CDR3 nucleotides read TGTGCCAGCTCACCTCAAAGGGGGCCAGAGACCCAGTACTTC. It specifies CASSPQRGPETQYF.

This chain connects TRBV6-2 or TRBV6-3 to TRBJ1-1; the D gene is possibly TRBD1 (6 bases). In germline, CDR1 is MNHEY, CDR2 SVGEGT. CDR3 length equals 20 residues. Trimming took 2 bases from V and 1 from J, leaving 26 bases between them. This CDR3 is CASSYPGLLRDIPSNTEAFF. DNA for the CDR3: TGTGCCAGCAGTTACCCCGGTCTGTTAAGGGACATACCCTCGAACACTGAAGCTTTCTTT.

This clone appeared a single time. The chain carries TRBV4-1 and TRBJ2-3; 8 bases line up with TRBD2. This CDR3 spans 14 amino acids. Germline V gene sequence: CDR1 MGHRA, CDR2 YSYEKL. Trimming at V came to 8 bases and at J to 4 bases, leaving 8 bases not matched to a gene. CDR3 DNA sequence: TGCGCCAGCCGTAGTATCGGGGGGGCAGATACGCAGTATTTT. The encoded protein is CASRSIGGADTQYF.

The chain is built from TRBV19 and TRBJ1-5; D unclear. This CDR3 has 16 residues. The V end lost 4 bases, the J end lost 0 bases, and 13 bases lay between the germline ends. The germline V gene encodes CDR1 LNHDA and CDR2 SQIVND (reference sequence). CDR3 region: CASSRGENYSNQPQHF. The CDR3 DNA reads TGTGCCAGTAGTAGGGGAGAGAATTATAGCAATCAGCCCCAGCATTTT.

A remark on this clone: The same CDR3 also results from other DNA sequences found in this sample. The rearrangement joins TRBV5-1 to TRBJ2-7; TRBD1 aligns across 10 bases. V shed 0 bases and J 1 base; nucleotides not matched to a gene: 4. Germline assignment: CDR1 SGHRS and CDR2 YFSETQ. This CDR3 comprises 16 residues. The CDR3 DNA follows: TGCGCCAGCAGCTTGGGGCGGACAGGGGGTTCCTACGAGCAGTACTTC. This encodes CASSLGRTGGSYEQYF.

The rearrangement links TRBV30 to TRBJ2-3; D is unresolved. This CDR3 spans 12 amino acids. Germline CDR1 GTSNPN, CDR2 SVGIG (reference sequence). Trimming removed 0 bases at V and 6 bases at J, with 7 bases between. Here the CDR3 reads CAWSVMRDTQYF. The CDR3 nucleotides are TGTGCCTGGAGTGTAATGCGCGATACGCAGTATTTT. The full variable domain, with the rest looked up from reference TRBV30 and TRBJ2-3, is SQTIHQWPATLVQPVGSPLSLECTVEGTSNPNLYWYRQAAGRGLQLLFYSVGIGQISSEVPQNLSASRPQDRQFILSSKKLLLSDSGFYLCAWSVMRDTQYFGPGTRLTVL.

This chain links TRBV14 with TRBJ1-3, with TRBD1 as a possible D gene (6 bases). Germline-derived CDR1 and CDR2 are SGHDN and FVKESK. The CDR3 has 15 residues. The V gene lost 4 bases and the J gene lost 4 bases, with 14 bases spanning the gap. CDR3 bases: TGTGCCAGCAGCCGAACAGGGAGATACGGAAACACCATATATTTT. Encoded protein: CASSRTGRYGNTIYF.

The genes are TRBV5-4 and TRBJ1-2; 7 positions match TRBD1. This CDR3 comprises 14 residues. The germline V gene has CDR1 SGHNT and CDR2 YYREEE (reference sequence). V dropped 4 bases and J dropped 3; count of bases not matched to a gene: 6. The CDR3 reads CASSPSGTDYGYTF. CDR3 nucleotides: TGTGCCAGCAGCCCTTCCGGGACAGACTATGGCTACACCTTC.

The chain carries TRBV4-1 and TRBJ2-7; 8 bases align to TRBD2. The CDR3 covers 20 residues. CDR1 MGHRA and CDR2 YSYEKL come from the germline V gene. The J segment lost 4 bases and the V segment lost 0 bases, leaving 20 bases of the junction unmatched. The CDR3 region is CASSQDFVRTLGTSYYEQYV. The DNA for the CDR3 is TGCGCCAGCAGCCAAGATTTTGTGAGGACCCTGGGGACTAGTTATTACGAGCAGTACGTC.

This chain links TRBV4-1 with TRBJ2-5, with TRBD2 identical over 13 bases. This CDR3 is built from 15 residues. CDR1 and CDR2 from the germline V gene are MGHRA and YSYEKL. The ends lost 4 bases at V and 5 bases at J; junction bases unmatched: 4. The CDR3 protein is CASSPGLAGWETQYF. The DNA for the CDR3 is TGCGCCAGCAGCCCGGGACTAGCGGGGTGGGAGACCCAGTACTTC.

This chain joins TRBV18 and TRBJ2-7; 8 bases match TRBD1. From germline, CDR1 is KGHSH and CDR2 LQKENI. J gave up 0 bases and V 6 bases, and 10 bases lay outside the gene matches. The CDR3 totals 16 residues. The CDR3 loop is CASSRTGTGNSYEQYF. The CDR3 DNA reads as TGTGCCAGCTCGCGTACCGGGACAGGTAACTCCTACGAGCAGTACTTC.

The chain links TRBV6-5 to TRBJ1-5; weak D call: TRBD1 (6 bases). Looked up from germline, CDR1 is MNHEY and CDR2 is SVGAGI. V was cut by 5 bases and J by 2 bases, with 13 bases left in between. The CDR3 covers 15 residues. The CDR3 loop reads CASSLSSGGNQPQHF. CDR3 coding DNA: TGTGCCAGCAGTCTTTCTTCAGGGGGCAATCAGCCCCAGCATTTT.

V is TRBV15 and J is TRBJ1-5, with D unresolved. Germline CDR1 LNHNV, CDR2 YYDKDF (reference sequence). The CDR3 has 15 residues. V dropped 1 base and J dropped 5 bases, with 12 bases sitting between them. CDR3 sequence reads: CATSRVRGSDQPQHF. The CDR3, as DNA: TGTGCCACCAGCAGAGTTCGAGGATCCGATCAGCCCCAGCATTTT. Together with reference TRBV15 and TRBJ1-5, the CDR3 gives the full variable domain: DAMVIQNPRYQVTQFGKPVTLSCSQTLNHNVMYWYQQKSSQAPKLLFHYYDKDFNNEADTPDNFQSRRPNTSFCFLDIRSPGLGDTAMYLCATSRVRGSDQPQHFGDGTRLSIL.

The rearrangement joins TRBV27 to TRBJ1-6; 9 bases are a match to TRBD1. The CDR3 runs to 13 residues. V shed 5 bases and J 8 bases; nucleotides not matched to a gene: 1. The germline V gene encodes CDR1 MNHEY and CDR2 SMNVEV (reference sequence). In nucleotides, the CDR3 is TGTGCCAGCAGTGGGACAGGGTATTCACCCCTCCACTTT. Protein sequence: CASSGTGYSPLHF.

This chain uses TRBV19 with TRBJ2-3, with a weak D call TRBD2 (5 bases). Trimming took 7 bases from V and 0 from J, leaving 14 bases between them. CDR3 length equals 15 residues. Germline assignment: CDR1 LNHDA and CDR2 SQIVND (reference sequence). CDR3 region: CASNSGSFSTDTQYF. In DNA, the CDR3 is TGTGCCAGTAACAGCGGATCTTTCAGCACAGATACGCAGTATTTT.

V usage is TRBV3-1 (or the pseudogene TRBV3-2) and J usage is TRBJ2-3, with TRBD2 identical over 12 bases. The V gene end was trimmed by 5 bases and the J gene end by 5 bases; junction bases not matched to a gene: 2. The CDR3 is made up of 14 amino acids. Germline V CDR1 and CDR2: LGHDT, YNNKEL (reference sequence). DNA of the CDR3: TGTGCCAGCAGCTCACTAGCGGGGGGAGATACGCAGTATTTT. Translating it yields CASSSLAGGDTQYF.

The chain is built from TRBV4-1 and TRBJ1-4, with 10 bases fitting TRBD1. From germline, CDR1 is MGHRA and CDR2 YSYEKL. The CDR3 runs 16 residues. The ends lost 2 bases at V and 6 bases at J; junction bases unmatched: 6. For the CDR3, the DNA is TGCGCCAGCAGCCAACCCGGACAGGGGGTCGATGAAAAACTGTTTTTT. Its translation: CASSQPGQGVDEKLFF.

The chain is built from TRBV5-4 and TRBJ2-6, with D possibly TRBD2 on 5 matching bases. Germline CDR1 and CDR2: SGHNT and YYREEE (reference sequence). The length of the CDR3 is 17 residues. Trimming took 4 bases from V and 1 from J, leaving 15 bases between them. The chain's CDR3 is CASSPTASFSGANVLTF. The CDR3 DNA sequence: TGTGCCAGCAGCCCCACGGCTAGCTTTTCTGGGGCCAACGTCCTGACTTTC. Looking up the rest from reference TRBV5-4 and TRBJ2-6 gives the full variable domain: ETGVTQSPTHLIKTRGQQVTLRCSSQSGHNTVSWYQQALGQGPQFIFQYYREEENGRGNFPPRFSGLQFPNYSSELNVNALELDDSALYLCASSPTASFSGANVLTFGAGSRLTVL.

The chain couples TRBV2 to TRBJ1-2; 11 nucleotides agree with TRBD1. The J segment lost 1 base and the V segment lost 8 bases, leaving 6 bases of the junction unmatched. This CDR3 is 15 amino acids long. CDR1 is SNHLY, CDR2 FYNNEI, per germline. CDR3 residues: CASGTGGLHNYGYTF. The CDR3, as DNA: TGTGCCAGCGGGACAGGGGGGCTTCATAACTATGGCTACACCTTC.

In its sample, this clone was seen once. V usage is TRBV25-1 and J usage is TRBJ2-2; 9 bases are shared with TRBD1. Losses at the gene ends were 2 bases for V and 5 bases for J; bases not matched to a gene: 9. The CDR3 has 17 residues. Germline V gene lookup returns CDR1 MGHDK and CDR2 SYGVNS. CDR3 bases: TGTGCCAGCAGTGAAGAGGAGTGGACAGGGGTGACCGGGGAGCTGTTTTTT. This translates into CASSEEEWTGVTGELFF.

In nucleotides, the CDR3 is TGTGCCGGTGGAGAGGGGGCCTTTACAAACTATGGCTACACCTTC. It yields the protein CAGGEGAFTNYGYTF. V is TRBV5-8 and J is TRBJ1-2, with 7 bases aligning to TRBD1. The CDR3 sequence is 15 residues long. CDR1 is SGHTS, CDR2 YDEGEE, per germline. V lost 10 bases and J lost 2; bases outside the gene matches: 14.